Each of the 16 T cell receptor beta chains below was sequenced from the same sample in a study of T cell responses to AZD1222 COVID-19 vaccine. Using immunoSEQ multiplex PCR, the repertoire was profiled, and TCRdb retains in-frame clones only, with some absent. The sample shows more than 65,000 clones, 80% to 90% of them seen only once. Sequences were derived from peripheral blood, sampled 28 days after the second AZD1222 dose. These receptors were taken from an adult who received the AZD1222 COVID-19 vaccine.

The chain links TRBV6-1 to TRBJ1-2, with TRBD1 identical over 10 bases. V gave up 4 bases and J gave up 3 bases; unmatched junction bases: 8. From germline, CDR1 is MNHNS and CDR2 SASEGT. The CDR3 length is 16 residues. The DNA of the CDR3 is TGTGCCAGCAGTGGAATAGGGACAGGGGCGGACTATGGCTACACCTTC. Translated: CASSGIGTGADYGYTF.

CDR3 sequence reads: CASGPGTHNSPLHF. In DNA, the CDR3 is TGTGCCAGCGGACCCGGGACTCATAATTCACCCCTCCACTTT. The chain joins TRBV13 to TRBJ1-6, with TRBD1 as a possible D gene (5 bases). The CDR3 runs 14 residues. CDR1 is PRHDT and CDR2 is FYEKMQ in the germline V gene (reference sequence). V shed 8 bases and J shed 5 bases, with 13 bases lying between them.

This chain's CDR3 is CASSYTDKNTEAFF. DNA of the CDR3: TGTGCCAGCAGTTACACGGACAAGAACACTGAAGCTTTCTTT. The chain uses TRBV6-2 or TRBV6-3 and TRBJ1-1, with D possibly TRBD1 on 5 matching bases. Trimming shortened V by 2 bases and J by 1 base, and 8 bases separated the two germline ends. CDR1 is MNHEY and CDR2 is SVGEGT in the germline V gene. This CDR3 is 14 amino acids long.

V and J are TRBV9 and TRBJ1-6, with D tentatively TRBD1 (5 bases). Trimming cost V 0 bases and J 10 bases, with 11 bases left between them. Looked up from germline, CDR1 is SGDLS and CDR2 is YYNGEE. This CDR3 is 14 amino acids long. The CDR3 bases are TGTGCCAGCAGCGTAGAGGGGCGGCCCTCACCCCTCCACTTT. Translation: CASSVEGRPSPLHF. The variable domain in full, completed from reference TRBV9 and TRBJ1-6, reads DSGVTQTPKHLITATGQRVTLRCSPRSGDLSVYWYQQSLDQGLQFLIQYYNGEERAKGNILERFSAQQFPDLHSELNLSSLELGDSALYFCASSVEGRPSPLHFGNGTRLTVT.

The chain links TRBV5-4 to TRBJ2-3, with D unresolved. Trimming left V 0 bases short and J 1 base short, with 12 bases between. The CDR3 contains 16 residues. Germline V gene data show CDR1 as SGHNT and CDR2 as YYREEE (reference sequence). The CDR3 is CASSLALGSGTDTQYF. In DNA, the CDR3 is TGTGCCAGCAGCTTGGCCCTGGGCAGCGGCACAGATACGCAGTATTTT.

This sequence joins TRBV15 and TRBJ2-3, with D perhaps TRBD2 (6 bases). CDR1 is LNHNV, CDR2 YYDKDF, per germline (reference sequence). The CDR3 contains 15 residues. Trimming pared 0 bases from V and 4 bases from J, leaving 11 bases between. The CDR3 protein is CATSRDHGEADTQYF. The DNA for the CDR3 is TGTGCCACCAGCAGAGATCACGGGGAGGCAGATACGCAGTATTTT.

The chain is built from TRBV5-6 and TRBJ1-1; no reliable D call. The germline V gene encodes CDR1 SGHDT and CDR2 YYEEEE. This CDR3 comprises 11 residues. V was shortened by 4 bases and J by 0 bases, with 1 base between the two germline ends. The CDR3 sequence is CASSLNTEAFF. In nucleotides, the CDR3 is TGTGCCAGCAGCCTGAACACTGAAGCTTTCTTT.

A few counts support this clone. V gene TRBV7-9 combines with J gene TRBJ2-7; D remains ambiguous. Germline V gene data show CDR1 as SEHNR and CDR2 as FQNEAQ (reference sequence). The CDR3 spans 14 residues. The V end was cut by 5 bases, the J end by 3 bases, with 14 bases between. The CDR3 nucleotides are TGTGCCAGCAGCGCGATTGGACGGAACTACGAGCAGTACTTC. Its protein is CASSAIGRNYEQYF.

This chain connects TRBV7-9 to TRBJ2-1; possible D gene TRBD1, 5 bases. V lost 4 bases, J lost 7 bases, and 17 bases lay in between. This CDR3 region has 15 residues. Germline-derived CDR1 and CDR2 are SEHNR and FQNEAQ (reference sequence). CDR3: CASSSGPIGWNEQFF. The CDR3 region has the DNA TGTGCCAGCAGCTCAGGGCCAATAGGTTGGAATGAGCAGTTCTTC.

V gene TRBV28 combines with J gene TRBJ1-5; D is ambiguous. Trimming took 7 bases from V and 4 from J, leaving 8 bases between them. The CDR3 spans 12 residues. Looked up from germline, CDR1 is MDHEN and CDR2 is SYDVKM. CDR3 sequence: CASNSVNQPQHF. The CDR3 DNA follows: TGTGCCAGCAACAGTGTAAATCAGCCCCAGCATTTT.

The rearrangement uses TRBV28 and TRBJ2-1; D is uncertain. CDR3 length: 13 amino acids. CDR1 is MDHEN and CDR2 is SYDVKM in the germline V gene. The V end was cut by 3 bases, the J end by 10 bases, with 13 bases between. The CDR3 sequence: CASSFSPWGEQFF. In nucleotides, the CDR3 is TGTGCCAGCAGTTTTTCCCCTTGGGGAGAGCAGTTCTTC.

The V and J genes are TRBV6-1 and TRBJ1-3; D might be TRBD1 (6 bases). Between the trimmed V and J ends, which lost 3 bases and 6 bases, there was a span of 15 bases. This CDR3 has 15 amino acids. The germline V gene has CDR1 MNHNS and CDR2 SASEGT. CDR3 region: CASSDPGVLINTIYF. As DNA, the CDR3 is TGTGCCAGCAGTGATCCAGGGGTCCTGATAAACACCATATATTTT.

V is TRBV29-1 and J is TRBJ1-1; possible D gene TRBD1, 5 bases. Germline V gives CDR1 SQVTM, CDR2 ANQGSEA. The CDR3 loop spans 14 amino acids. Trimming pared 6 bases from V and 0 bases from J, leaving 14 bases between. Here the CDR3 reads CSVGAEGMNTEAFF. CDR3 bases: TGCAGCGTGGGTGCGGAGGGGATGAACACTGAAGCTTTCTTT.

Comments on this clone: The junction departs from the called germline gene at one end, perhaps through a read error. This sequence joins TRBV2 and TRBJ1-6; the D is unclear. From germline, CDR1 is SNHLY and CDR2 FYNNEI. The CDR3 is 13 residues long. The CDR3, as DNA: TGTGCCAGTAGTGACGAGGAAAATTCACCCCTCCACTTT. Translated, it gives CASSDEENSPLHF.

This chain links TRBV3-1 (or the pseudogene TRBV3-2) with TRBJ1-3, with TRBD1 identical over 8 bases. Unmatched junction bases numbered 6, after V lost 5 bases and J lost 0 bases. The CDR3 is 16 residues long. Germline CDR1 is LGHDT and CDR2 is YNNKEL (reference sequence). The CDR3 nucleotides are TGTGCCAGCAGCGGATCAGGGGGCCCCTCTGGAAACACCATATATTTT. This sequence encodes CASSGSGGPSGNTIYF.

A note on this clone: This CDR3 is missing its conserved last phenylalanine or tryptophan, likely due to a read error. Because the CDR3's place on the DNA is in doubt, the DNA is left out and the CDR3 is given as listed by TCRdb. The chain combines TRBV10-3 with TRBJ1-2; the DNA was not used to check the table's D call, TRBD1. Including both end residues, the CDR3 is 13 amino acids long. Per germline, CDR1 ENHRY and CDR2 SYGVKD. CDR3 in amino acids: CAISESQASLTLG.